This passage covers 22 T cell receptor beta chains from one sample sequenced in a study of cytomegalovirus exposure and HLA in healthy donors. In the PCR, 60 Vbeta and 13 Jbeta primers were used. Here immunoSEQ multiplex PCR was the method, and the copy in TCRdb shows in-frame clones only, minus some. The sample consists of 220,000 or so clones, roughly 80% of them appearing once. The specimen was PBMCs. These receptors were taken from a woman aged 40 to 55 in good health and CMV-seronegative.

V is TRBV7-9 and J is TRBJ2-3; the D gene is possibly TRBD2 (5 bases). The V gene lost 4 bases and the J gene lost 1 base, with 12 bases spanning the gap. The CDR3 runs to 15 residues. Germline V gene data show CDR1 as SEHNR and CDR2 as FQNEAQ (reference sequence). The CDR3 region has the DNA TGTGCCAGCAGCTCCCTGCTGAGGGGCACAGATACGCAGTATTTT. Protein product: CASSSLLRGTDTQYF.

The chain has TRBV4-1 and TRBJ2-5, with D unclear. The end of the DNA aligns better with TRBJ2-7, so the J call may be wrong. Germline V gene sequence: CDR1 MGHRA, CDR2 YSYEKL. The length of the CDR3 is 16 residues. In nucleotides, the CDR3 is TGCGCCAGCAGCCTCTCGGATTCGACTCGAACCTACGAGCAGTACTTC. Its protein is CASSLSDSTRTYEQYF.

V is TRBV10-1 and J is TRBJ1-1, with D unresolved. Trimming pared 4 bases from V and 4 bases from J, leaving 10 bases between. The length of the CDR3 is 13 residues. The V gene's germline CDR1 is WNHNN and CDR2 SYGVQD (reference sequence). The CDR3, as DNA: TGCGCCAGCAGTGCCACCCGGTTCACTGAAGCTTTCTTT. It is translated as CASSATRFTEAFF.

This clone came up a few times. The chain combines TRBV6-5 with TRBJ2-7; 9 bases fit TRBD1. Germline CDR1 reads MNHEY; CDR2 reads SVGAGI. This CDR3 has 13 amino acids. With 6 bases clipped from V and 2 bases from J, the junction kept 2 bases outside the gene matches. The CDR3 here is CASRGTGTYEQYF. DNA for the CDR3: TGTGCCAGCAGGGGGACAGGGACCTACGAGCAGTACTTC.

This clone was seen a few times. The rearrangement joins TRBV29-1 to TRBJ1-3, with 7 bases lining up with TRBD1. Germline V gene data show CDR1 as SQVTM and CDR2 as ANQGSEA. The CDR3 has 16 amino acids. V was pared by 7 bases and J by 0 bases, with 12 bases of the junction left unmatched. CDR3 loop: CSASLLTGSSGNTIYF. The CDR3 coding sequence is TGCAGCGCTTCCCTGTTGACAGGGAGCTCTGGAAACACCATATATTTT. Filled out from reference TRBV29-1 and TRBJ1-3, the complete variable domain reads SAVISQKPSRDICQRGTSLTIQCQVDSQVTMMFWYRQQPGQSLTLIATANQGSEATYESGFVIDKFPISRPNLTFSTLTVSNMSPEDSSIYLCSASLLTGSSGNTIYFGEGSWLTVV.

V gene TRBV6-6 combines with J gene TRBJ1-2; the match to TRBD1 covers 10 bases. Germline V gene lookup returns CDR1 MNHNY and CDR2 SVGAGI (reference sequence). The junction had 2 bases not matched to a gene; V was cut back by 7 bases and J by 3 bases. The CDR3 spans 13 residues. CDR3 sequence reads: CASTGQGYYGYTF. Written as DNA, the CDR3 is TGTGCCAGCACGGGACAGGGGTACTATGGCTACACCTTC.

The V gene is TRBV7-9, the J gene TRBJ2-2; 7 positions match TRBD1. Trimming removed 5 bases from V and 6 bases from J; junction bases left unmatched: 3. The CDR3 length is 13 residues. Per the germline V gene, CDR1 is SEHNR and CDR2 is FQNEAQ (reference sequence). In nucleotides, the CDR3 is TGTGCCAGCAGCCCAGACAGGGCCGGGGAGCTGTTTTTT. Its protein is CASSPDRAGELFF.

This chain connects TRBV30 to TRBJ1-2; 8 bases match TRBD1. The CDR3 is 13 amino acids. CDR1 is GTSNPN and CDR2 is SVGIG in the germline V gene (reference sequence). V lost 1 base, J lost 5 bases, and 3 bases stayed unmatched. The CDR3 reads CAWSAYRGYGYTF. The CDR3 DNA is TGTGCCTGGAGTGCCTACAGGGGGTATGGCTACACCTTC.

This chain uses TRBV5-4 with TRBJ2-2, with 9 bases lining up with TRBD2. Losses at the gene ends were 0 bases for V and 1 base for J; bases not matched to a gene: 4. The CDR3 loop spans 17 amino acids. Per germline, CDR1 SGHNT and CDR2 YYREEE (reference sequence). The CDR3 here is CASSLALAGQNTGELFF. The CDR3 region has the DNA TGTGCCAGCAGCTTGGCTCTAGCGGGACAGAACACCGGGGAGCTGTTTTTT.

The gene calls are TRBV7-9 and TRBJ2-7; unclear D gene. Trimming took 2 bases from V and 5 from J, leaving 13 bases between them. The CDR3 runs to 14 residues. Germline V gene sequence: CDR1 SEHNR, CDR2 FQNEAQ (reference sequence). The CDR3 DNA reads TGTGCCAGCAGCTTATTTCTATATGTGGACGAGCAGTACTTC. It specifies CASSLFLYVDEQYF.

The CDR3 DNA follows: TGTGCCAGCAGCTTAGAACGACTAGCGGCAAACAATGAGCAGTTCTTC. Translated: CASSLERLAANNEQFF. The V call is TRBV7-3, the J call TRBJ2-1; 9 nucleotides line up with TRBD2. From germline, CDR1 is SGHTA and CDR2 FQGTGA. The CDR3 loop spans 16 amino acids. V shed 2 bases and J 5 bases; nucleotides not matched to a gene: 7.

This chain joins TRBV19 and TRBJ2-2, with 9 bases aligning to TRBD1. This CDR3 is 16 amino acids long. Germline assignment: CDR1 LNHDA and CDR2 SQIVND (reference sequence). J was trimmed by 4 bases and V by 3 bases; bases with no gene match: 6. The DNA of the CDR3 is TGTGCCAGTAGTATCGAGGGACAGGGACCCACCGGGGAGCTGTTTTTT. This gives the protein CASSIEGQGPTGELFF. Together with reference TRBV19 and TRBJ2-2, the CDR3 gives the full variable domain: DGGITQSPKYLFRKEGQNVTLSCEQNLNHDAMYWYRQDPGQGLRLIYYSQIVNDFQKGDIAEGYSVSREKKESFPLTVTSAQKNPTAFYLCASSIEGQGPTGELFFGEGSRLTVL.

The V call is TRBV7-3, the J call TRBJ2-2; 7 nucleotides line up with TRBD2. Trimming cost V 5 bases and J 5 bases; bases outside gene matches: 5. CDR1 is SGHTA, CDR2 FQGTGA, per germline. This CDR3 contains 14 residues. CDR3 bases: TGTGCCAGCAGCGGGGCTAGCGGTACCGGGGAGCTGTTTTTT. Its translation: CASSGASGTGELFF.

A note on this clone: The sample has other DNA sequences that encode this CDR3 too. This sequence joins TRBV5-1 and TRBJ2-7, with 8 bases identical to TRBD1. V lost 0 bases and J lost 0; bases outside the gene matches: 2. Germline CDR1 and CDR2: SGHRS and YFSETQ. The CDR3 consists of 15 residues. In DNA, the CDR3 is TGCGCCAGCAGCTTGGCAACAGGGGGCTCCTACGAGCAGTACTTC. Translating it yields CASSLATGGSYEQYF.

The genes are TRBV4-1 and TRBJ2-3; D unclear. CDR3 length: 18 amino acids. Trimming cost V 0 bases and J 2 bases, with 18 bases left between them. Germline CDR1 reads MGHRA; CDR2 reads YSYEKL. This CDR3 reads CASSQEAFLVPLTDTQYF. CDR3 DNA sequence: TGCGCCAGCAGCCAAGAGGCATTCCTTGTCCCTCTCACAGATACGCAGTATTTT.

The rearrangement uses TRBV30 and TRBJ1-1, with D unresolved. The germline V gene has CDR1 GTSNPN and CDR2 SVGIG (reference sequence). V lost 1 base and J 2 bases, leaving 8 bases between the germline ends. This CDR3 comprises 13 residues. DNA for the CDR3: TGTGCCTGGAGTGGAGGTCCAAACACTGAAGCTTTCTTT. Translation: CAWSGGPNTEAFF.

J is TRBJ1-6 and V is TRBV7-3; 10 positions match TRBD1. This CDR3 region has 19 residues. Germline CDR1 SGHTA, CDR2 FQGTGA. The V gene end was trimmed by 2 bases and the J gene end by 5 bases; junction bases not matched to a gene: 12. The CDR3 is CASSLSMQRDRGNNSPLHF. The CDR3 DNA reads TGTGCCAGCAGCTTATCGATGCAGCGGGACAGGGGAAATAATTCACCCCTCCACTTT.

The rearrangement uses TRBV18 and TRBJ1-6, with D uncertain. The germline V and J ends were trimmed by 1 base and 7 bases, with 5 bases remaining between them. Germline CDR1 reads KGHSH; CDR2 reads LQKENI. The CDR3 extends over 13 amino acids. This CDR3 is CASSPLENSPLHF. The CDR3 DNA reads as TGTGCCAGCTCACCACTGGAGAATTCACCCCTCCACTTT.

The rearrangement links TRBV27 to TRBJ2-1; 9 nucleotides agree with TRBD1. The junction had 8 bases not matched to a gene; V was cut back by 5 bases and J by 6 bases. Germline loops: CDR1 MNHEY, CDR2 SMNVEV (reference sequence). The CDR3 length is 15 residues. DNA for the CDR3: TGTGCCAGCAGTATTTCCGGGACAGGGCTCAATGAGCAGTTCTTC. The encoded protein is CASSISGTGLNEQFF.

The chain joins TRBV7-9 to TRBJ2-7, with D possibly matching TRBD2 (6 bases). The CDR3 has 15 residues. Trimming took 5 bases from V and 3 from J, leaving 17 bases between them. CDR1 and CDR2 (germline): SEHNR, FQNEAQ (reference sequence). The CDR3 DNA is TGTGCCAGCAGCGCCACTTCCGGGAGCGACTACGAGCAGTACTTC. It encodes CASSATSGSDYEQYF.

This clone was seen a handful of times. The genes are TRBV30 and TRBJ2-2; 9 bases map to TRBD1. The germline gives CDR1 GTSNPN, CDR2 SVGIG (reference sequence). This CDR3 spans 15 amino acids. Trimming removed 5 bases from V and 6 bases from J; junction bases left unmatched: 10. The CDR3 loop reads CAWQPRTGVSGELFF. DNA for the CDR3: TGTGCCTGGCAACCCAGGACAGGGGTTTCCGGGGAGCTGTTTTTT.

This clone was counted once. This chain uses TRBV2 with TRBJ2-1; D might be TRBD2 (5 bases). The CDR3 extends over 12 amino acids. Looked up from germline, CDR1 is SNHLY and CDR2 is FYNNEI. Trimming left V 4 bases short and J 4 bases short, with 5 bases between. In nucleotides, the CDR3 is TGTGCCAGCAGTGCGGGGTACAATGAGCAGTTCTTC. Protein product: CASSAGYNEQFF.